The T cell receptor beta chain described here comes from a study of cytomegalovirus exposure and HLA in healthy donors. Across the whole study: For the roughly 370 genotyped donors, more than 65% fell within the Caucasian-associated ancestry cluster.

V gave up 6 bases and J gave up 7 bases, with 6 bases separating them. Germline V gene sequence: CDR1 MGHDK, CDR2 SYGVNS. The CDR3 runs to 11 residues. PCR was performed using 60 Vbeta and 13 Jbeta primers. Some clones are missing from TCRdb's copy, which holds only in-frame ones; the method was immunoSEQ multiplex PCR. In all, the sample yields some 200,000 clones. This TCR derives from a woman in her late teens or twenties in good health and CMV-seropositive. Source material: PBMCs. The chain recombines TRBV25-1 with TRBJ2-2; D gene uncertain. CDR3 protein: CASSQDGELFF. CDR3 nucleotide sequence: TGTGCCAGCAGCCAGGACGGGGAGCTGTTTTTT.